The 25 T cell receptor beta chains presented below share a single source sample, sequenced in a study of cytomegalovirus exposure and HLA in healthy donors. It was with 60 Vbeta and 13 Jbeta primers that the PCR ran. Repertoires were generated with immunoSEQ multiplex PCR, while TCRdb's copy carries only in-frame clones and drops some. The table records around 100,000 clones, approximately 82% of them present only once. Specimen: PBMCs. Every receptor here comes from a man aged 30-40 years in good health and CMV-seropositive.

This clone has a handful of counts. This chain links TRBV7-2 with TRBJ2-2, with 9 bases fitting TRBD1. With 0 bases clipped from V and 5 bases from J, the junction kept 7 bases outside the gene matches. This CDR3 is built from 17 residues. Germline loops: CDR1 SGHTA, CDR2 FQGNSA. The CDR3 region is CASSLADSGTGTGELFF. DNA for the CDR3: TGTGCCAGCAGCTTAGCGGACTCCGGGACAGGGACCGGGGAGCTGTTTTTT.

This chain joins TRBV27 and TRBJ2-1; 9 nucleotides align to TRBD2. Germline V gives CDR1 MNHEY, CDR2 SMNVEV (reference sequence). The CDR3 sequence is 18 residues long. V was clipped by 5 bases and J by 0 bases; unmatched bases: 11. The CDR3 region is CASSTRVNSGSSYNEQFF. DNA for the CDR3: TGTGCCAGCAGTACCCGCGTGAATAGCGGGAGCTCCTACAATGAGCAGTTCTTC.

This rearrangement joins TRBV6-8 to TRBJ2-7, with 8 nucleotides matching TRBD1. This CDR3 has 14 amino acids. V gave up 7 bases and J gave up 3 bases; unmatched junction bases: 8. Per the germline V gene, CDR1 is MNHGY and CDR2 is SAAAGT. CDR3 DNA sequence: TGTGCCAGCACCCTGGCCGGGACAGGCTACGAGCAGTACTTC. It codes for CASTLAGTGYEQYF.

The gene calls are TRBV7-2 and TRBJ2-7; tentative D call: TRBD1 (6 bases). Germline loops: CDR1 SGHTA, CDR2 FQGNSA. The CDR3 runs 14 residues. V was cut by 1 base and J by 5 bases, with 12 bases left in between. This chain's CDR3 is CASSLGGHRNEQYF. CDR3 nucleotide sequence: TGTGCCAGCAGCTTAGGGGGACATCGCAACGAGCAGTACTTC.

The chain joins TRBV19 to TRBJ2-2; unclear D gene. This CDR3 spans 14 amino acids. CDR1 is LNHDA, CDR2 SQIVND, per germline (reference sequence). V lost 3 bases, J lost 6 bases, and 11 bases lay in between. DNA for the CDR3: TGTGCCAGTAGTATTCCCCTGAGCGCCGGGGAGCTGTTTTTT. It specifies CASSIPLSAGELFF.

This rearrangement joins TRBV6-1 to TRBJ1-2; 10 positions match TRBD1. This CDR3 comprises 14 residues. The V segment lost 5 bases and the J segment 6 bases; nucleotides outside the gene matches: 6. Germline CDR1 is MNHNS and CDR2 is SASEGT. DNA for the CDR3: TGTGCCAGCAGTAGTGGACAGGGGGTCCATGGCTACACCTTC. It is translated as CASSSGQGVHGYTF.

V is TRBV9 and J is TRBJ2-3, with D maybe TRBD2 (6 bases). CDR3 size: 15 residues. Trimming stripped 4 bases from V and 2 bases from J, with 14 bases between. Germline CDR1 SGDLS, CDR2 YYNGEE. This chain's CDR3 is CASSSQVADTDTQYF. The CDR3, as DNA: TGTGCCAGCAGCTCCCAGGTAGCGGACACAGATACGCAGTATTTT. The entire variable domain, with the rest obtained from reference TRBV9 and TRBJ2-3, is as follows: DSGVTQTPKHLITATGQRVTLRCSPRSGDLSVYWYQQSLDQGLQFLIQYYNGEERAKGNILERFSAQQFPDLHSELNLSSLELGDSALYFCASSSQVADTDTQYFGPGTRLTVL.

V and J are TRBV6-1 and TRBJ1-1; 9 bases agree with TRBD1. Germline V gene data show CDR1 as MNHNS and CDR2 as SASEGT. The V gene end was trimmed by 3 bases and the J gene end by 4 bases; junction bases not matched to a gene: 6. This CDR3 has 15 amino acids. This CDR3 is CASSDLGTGSTEAFF. The CDR3 DNA is TGTGCCAGCAGTGATCTAGGGACAGGGAGCACTGAAGCTTTCTTT.

This clone appeared a few times. The chain couples TRBV7-3 to TRBJ1-5; D unclear. This CDR3 has 15 amino acids. V lost 5 bases and J lost 6, with 17 bases in between. Germline CDR1 is SGHTA and CDR2 is FQGTGA. CDR3 sequence reads: CASSVDGRLSQPQHF. CDR3 nucleotide sequence: TGTGCCAGCAGCGTAGACGGGAGACTCAGTCAGCCCCAGCATTTT.

This clone was seen once. The chain carries TRBV5-6 and TRBJ1-2; D uncertain. V lost 4 bases to trimming and J lost 8 bases, with 18 bases between them. Germline-derived CDR1 and CDR2 are SGHDT and YYEEEE. CDR3 length equals 14 residues. The CDR3 here is CASSLGGERWGYTF. CDR3 sequence (DNA): TGTGCCAGCAGCCTTGGTGGAGAACGATGGGGCTACACCTTC. The whole variable domain, filled in from reference TRBV5-6 and TRBJ1-2, reads DAGVTQSPTHLIKTRGQQVTLRCSPKSGHDTVSWYQQALGQGPQFIFQYYEEEERQRGNFPDRFSGHQFPNYSSELNVNALLLGDSALYLCASSLGGERWGYTFGSGTRLTVV.

The chain uses TRBV10-3 and TRBJ2-7; 8 nucleotides agree with TRBD2. Germline-derived CDR1 and CDR2 are ENHRY and SYGVKD. V lost 9 bases to trimming and J lost 6 bases; unmatched junction nucleotides: 25. CDR3 length: 18 residues. CDR3 protein: CAIGWLGPRGRNDREQYV. CDR3 sequence (DNA): TGTGCCATTGGGTGGCTGGGACCGCGCGGGAGGAATGACCGCGAGCAGTACGTC.

V and J are TRBV11-2 and TRBJ1-2, with D perhaps matching TRBD1 (6 bases). The CDR3 runs 19 residues. Per the germline V gene, CDR1 is SGHAT and CDR2 is FQNNGV. V gave up 5 bases and J gave up 4 bases, with 29 bases separating them. The CDR3 DNA is TGTGCCAGCAGCCACTACCCGTACACTTCCGGGACACCGCCCTATGGCTACACCTTC. Protein product: CASSHYPYTSGTPPYGYTF.

J is TRBJ2-1 and V is TRBV30, with 8 bases that match TRBD1. The CDR3 covers 13 residues. V was clipped by 4 bases and J by 5 bases; unmatched bases: 4. Germline V lookup: CDR1 GTSNPN, CDR2 SVGIG (reference sequence). The chain's CDR3 is CAWKGQGHNEQFF. CDR3 DNA: TGTGCCTGGAAAGGACAGGGACACAATGAGCAGTTCTTC.

The genes are TRBV5-1 and TRBJ2-5; D possibly corresponds to TRBD2 (6 bases). The CDR3 has 14 residues. In germline, CDR1 is SGHRS, CDR2 YFSETQ. Trimming took off 2 bases at V and 2 bases at J, with 10 bases between the two ends. CDR3 loop: CASSFGTPQETQYF. DNA of the CDR3: TGCGCCAGCAGCTTCGGGACTCCTCAAGAGACCCAGTACTTC.

In this sample, this clone turned up a few times. This rearrangement joins TRBV6-5 to TRBJ2-3; D possibly corresponds to TRBD1 (5 bases). This CDR3 comprises 15 residues. Trimming removed 7 bases from V and 0 bases from J, with 14 bases in between. Germline lookup yields CDR1 MNHEY and CDR2 SVGAGI. The CDR3 loop reads CASKQGATSTDTQYF. CDR3 in DNA: TGTGCCAGCAAGCAAGGGGCTACTAGCACAGATACGCAGTATTTT.

This clone came up a few times. CDR3 coding DNA: TGTGCCAGCAGCCCCTGGGGGCAGACGAACACCGGGGAGCTGTTTTTT. Protein sequence: CASSPWGQTNTGELFF. The rearrangement joins TRBV5-6 to TRBJ2-2, with D maybe TRBD1 (6 bases). Germline CDR1 is SGHDT and CDR2 is YYEEEE. CDR3 length equals 16 residues. The V end lost 4 bases, the J end lost 0 bases, and 13 bases lay between the germline ends.

This chain joins TRBV30 and TRBJ1-4; the D is unclear. The CDR3 is made up of 14 amino acids. V was pared by 0 bases and J by 5 bases, with 10 bases between. The germline V gene encodes CDR1 GTSNPN and CDR2 SVGIG (reference sequence). CDR3 amino acids: CAWSVDGQNEKLFF. In nucleotides, the CDR3 is TGTGCCTGGAGTGTGGATGGGCAGAATGAAAAACTGTTTTTT.

The chain carries TRBV6-1 and TRBJ2-7; perhaps TRBD2 as D (5 bases). CDR1 is MNHNS and CDR2 is SASEGT in the germline V gene. V lost 3 bases to trimming and J lost 3 bases, with 12 bases between them. The CDR3 runs 14 residues. The CDR3 sequence: CASSDLLEGYEQYF. The CDR3 DNA reads as TGTGCCAGCAGTGATCTACTTGAGGGCTACGAGCAGTACTTC.

The V gene is TRBV28, the J gene TRBJ1-1, with D possibly matching TRBD1 (5 bases). V gave up 6 bases and J gave up 6 bases, with 17 bases separating them. Per germline, CDR1 MDHEN and CDR2 SYDVKM. The CDR3 extends over 14 amino acids. CDR3 region: CASRQPRGTPEAFF. The CDR3, as DNA: TGTGCCAGCAGGCAACCAAGGGGCACGCCTGAAGCTTTCTTT.

This sequence joins TRBV7-3 and TRBJ2-6, with no clear D. Germline-derived CDR1 and CDR2 are SGHTA and FQGTGA. The CDR3 contains 13 residues. The V and J ends lost 6 bases and 2 bases respectively, with 5 bases between them. The CDR3 region has the DNA TGTGCCAGCAGTACTCCTGGGGCCAACGTCCTGACTTTC. This sequence encodes CASSTPGANVLTF.

J is TRBJ2-5 and V is TRBV29-1, with a weak D call TRBD2 (7 bases). This CDR3 has 14 amino acids. The V and J ends lost 7 bases and 5 bases respectively, with 20 bases between them. Germline CDR1 reads SQVTM; CDR2 reads ANQGSEA. The CDR3 loop is CSGGNGGPGETQYF. CDR3 sequence (DNA): TGCAGCGGAGGAAACGGGGGGCCGGGGGAGACCCAGTACTTC.

V is TRBV6-1 and J is TRBJ2-5; TRBD1 matches at 7 bases. The length of the CDR3 is 15 residues. The germline gives CDR1 MNHNS, CDR2 SASEGT. J lost 2 bases, V lost 7 bases, and 10 bases had no gene match. Here the CDR3 reads CASTITGEQQETQYF. CDR3 in DNA: TGTGCCAGCACAATAACAGGGGAGCAACAAGAGACCCAGTACTTC.

The chain employs TRBV9 and TRBJ2-3; 14 nucleotides match TRBD2. The V and J ends lost 3 bases and 3 bases, in that order; junction bases with no gene match: 6. CDR1 is SGDLS, CDR2 YYNGEE, per germline. This CDR3 is built from 17 residues. In nucleotides, the CDR3 is TGTGCCAGCAGCGAGACTAGCGGGGGGGTGGGTACAGATACGCAGTATTTT. It encodes CASSETSGGVGTDTQYF.

The chain couples TRBV7-3 to TRBJ1-3, with D possibly TRBD1 on 6 matching bases. This CDR3 is 15 amino acids long. Germline CDR1 reads SGHTA; CDR2 reads FQGTGA. V shed 5 bases and J shed 0 bases, with 11 bases lying between them. The CDR3 sequence is CASSVATGSGNTIYF. CDR3 coding DNA: TGTGCCAGCAGCGTGGCGACAGGCTCTGGAAACACCATATATTTT.

This chain links TRBV15 with TRBJ2-3; 10 positions match TRBD1. Germline values: CDR1 LNHNV, CDR2 YYDKDF (reference sequence). Trimming took 6 bases from V and 4 from J; bases not matched to a gene: 13. CDR3 length: 17 amino acids. In DNA form, the CDR3 reads TGTGCCACCAGTCCTCGTGGACAGGGGGAGGTGGCAGATACGCAGTATTTT. Amino acid sequence: CATSPRGQGEVADTQYF.